This record looks at one T cell receptor beta chain sequence and its context. Using immunoSEQ multiplex PCR, the repertoire was profiled, and TCRdb retains in-frame clones only, with some absent. This sample yields roughly 550,000 clones, of which 70% to 80% are seen a single time; approximately 0.013% belongs to the top ten. The sample comes from a study of shared T cell receptors in the human thymus. In addition, the sample was reused for a study of human thymus T cells. From that study: Finnish infants who were healthy and having corrective surgery for congenital heart defects made up the donors. Obtained as resections during corrective heart surgery, the thymus tissue was then studied. Usage of V and J genes appeared biased in thymic and blood repertoires. Unrelated individuals had highly overlapping thymic repertoires, as reported in related research.

The sequenced sample consisted of thymocytes. This receptor was taken from a boy younger than two with a congenital heart defect.

CDR3 in amino acids: CASSPQRKSQETQYF. In nucleotides, the CDR3 is TGTGCCAGCTCCCCTCAGAGGAAGAGCCAAGAGACCCAGTACTTC. The chain links TRBV28 to TRBJ2-5, with no clear D. The V end was cut by 8 bases, the J end by 1 base, with 17 bases between. The CDR3 consists of 15 residues. Germline V gives CDR1 MDHEN, CDR2 SYDVKM.